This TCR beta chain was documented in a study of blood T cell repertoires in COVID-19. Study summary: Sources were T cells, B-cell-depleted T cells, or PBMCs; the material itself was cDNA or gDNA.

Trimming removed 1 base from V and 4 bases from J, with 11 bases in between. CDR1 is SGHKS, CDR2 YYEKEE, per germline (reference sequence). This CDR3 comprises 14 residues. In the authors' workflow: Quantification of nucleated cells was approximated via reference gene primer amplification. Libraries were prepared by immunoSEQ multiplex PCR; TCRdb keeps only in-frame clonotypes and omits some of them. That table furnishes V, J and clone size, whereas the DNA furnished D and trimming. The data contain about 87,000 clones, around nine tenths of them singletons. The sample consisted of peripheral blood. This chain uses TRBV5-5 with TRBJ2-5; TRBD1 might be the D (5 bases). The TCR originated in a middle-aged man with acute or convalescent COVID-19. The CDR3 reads CASSLPRQIETQYF. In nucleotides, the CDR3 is TGTGCCAGCAGCTTGCCGAGACAGATAGAGACCCAGTACTTC.